The 20 T cell receptor beta chains reported below all come from one sample, sequenced in a study of blood T cell repertoires in COVID-19. Some clones are missing from TCRdb's copy, which holds only in-frame ones; the method was immunoSEQ multiplex PCR. The repertoire has 100,000 to 120,000 clones, 90% of them found once; the top ten carry 4% to 5.5%. The sequenced sample consisted of peripheral blood. The receptors shown here come from a woman aged 45-65 years with acute or convalescent COVID-19.

The J gene is TRBJ1-2, the V gene TRBV7-2; D is unclear. Germline lookup yields CDR1 SGHTA and CDR2 FQGNSA. The CDR3 covers 12 residues. Trimming shortened V by 3 bases and J by 1 base, and 3 bases separated the two germline ends. Here the CDR3 reads CASSFNNYGYTF. The CDR3 region has the DNA TGTGCCAGCAGCTTTAATAACTATGGCTACACCTTC.

The chain employs TRBV3-1 (or the pseudogene TRBV3-2) and TRBJ1-6; D is undetermined. The germline V and J ends were trimmed by 0 bases and 0 bases, with 9 bases remaining between them. CDR1 LGHDT and CDR2 YNNKEL come from the germline V gene (reference sequence). This CDR3 region has 17 residues. For the CDR3, the DNA is TGTGCCAGCAGCCAAGATGACTTAAGCTCCTATAATTCACCCCTCCACTTT. This encodes CASSQDDLSSYNSPLHF.

V and J are TRBV19 and TRBJ1-5; 8 nucleotides line up with TRBD1. Germline V lookup: CDR1 LNHDA, CDR2 SQIVND (reference sequence). The V and J ends lost 1 base and 5 bases, in that order; junction bases with no gene match: 4. The CDR3 covers 15 residues. CDR3 nucleotide sequence: TGTGCCAGTAGTATAGGGGGACAGGAATATCAGCCCCAGCATTTT. Its protein product is CASSIGGQEYQPQHF.

This chain connects TRBV30 to TRBJ1-6; 7 bases agree with TRBD1. The CDR3 consists of 13 residues. Germline V gives CDR1 GTSNPN, CDR2 SVGIG (reference sequence). J lost 7 bases, V lost 7 bases, and 7 bases had no gene match. This CDR3 reads CAYGQVGNSPLHF. The CDR3 DNA sequence: TGTGCCTATGGACAGGTTGGCAATTCACCCCTCCACTTT.

This chain joins TRBV5-4 and TRBJ1-2; 7 bases are a match to TRBD1. CDR1 is SGHNT, CDR2 YYREEE, per germline (reference sequence). V was clipped by 3 bases and J by 2 bases; unmatched bases: 4. CDR3 length: 14 residues. The CDR3 bases are TGTGCCAGCAGCTCGGGACAGACAAACTATGGCTACACCTTC. Amino acid sequence: CASSSGQTNYGYTF.

This chain connects TRBV3-1 (or the pseudogene TRBV3-2) to TRBJ2-5; D is ambiguous. CDR3 size: 12 residues. CDR1 and CDR2 (germline): LGHDT, YNNKEL (reference sequence). Trimming removed 4 bases at V and 2 bases at J, with 5 bases between. CDR3: CASSPRQETQYF. Written as DNA, the CDR3 is TGTGCCAGCAGCCCCAGGCAAGAGACCCAGTACTTC.

The chain employs TRBV5-6 and TRBJ2-7, with D uncertain. Germline V gives CDR1 SGHDT, CDR2 YYEEEE. This CDR3 comprises 15 residues. The V gene lost 4 bases and the J gene lost 8 bases, with 22 bases spanning the gap. For the CDR3, the DNA is TGTGCCAGCAGCGGTTTACTCCAGGCCCGCGACCAGCAGTACTTC. It encodes CASSGLLQARDQQYF.

The chain has TRBV10-3 and TRBJ1-2, with D uncertain. Germline V gene sequence: CDR1 ENHRY, CDR2 SYGVKD. V dropped 6 bases and J dropped 3 bases, with 11 bases sitting between them. This CDR3 spans 13 amino acids. In DNA form, the CDR3 reads TGTGCCATCAGCTCGGCGGCCTACTATGGCTACACCTTC. It codes for CAISSAAYYGYTF.

This rearrangement joins TRBV6-6 to TRBJ2-3; a weak D match, TRBD1 (5 bases). Germline CDR1 reads MNHNY; CDR2 reads SVGAGI (reference sequence). Between the trimmed V and J ends, which lost 6 bases and 1 base, there was a span of 8 bases. The CDR3 spans 13 residues. CDR3 protein: CASSRVGTDTQYF. The CDR3 bases are TGTGCCAGCAGCAGGGTTGGCACAGATACGCAGTATTTT.

The genes are TRBV28 and TRBJ1-5; TRBD1 matches 7 bases. There are 12 residues in the CDR3. In germline, CDR1 is MDHEN, CDR2 SYDVKM. Trimming removed 8 bases from V and 4 bases from J; junction bases left unmatched: 2. The CDR3 here is CASQGGNQPQHF. DNA of the CDR3: TGTGCCAGCCAGGGGGGAAATCAGCCCCAGCATTTT.

Here the CDR3 reads CASSLSSAGVEQPQHF. The CDR3 coding sequence is TGTGCCAGCAGCTTATCGTCGGCAGGGGTAGAGCAGCCCCAGCATTTT. V usage is TRBV7-8 and J usage is TRBJ1-5; possible D gene TRBD1, 6 bases. The CDR3 sequence is 16 residues long. V was cut by 2 bases and J by 7 bases, with 18 bases left in between. The germline V gene encodes CDR1 SGHVS and CDR2 FQNEAQ.

The V gene is TRBV7-9, the J gene TRBJ2-4, with D perhaps matching TRBD1 (6 bases). CDR3 length: 15 amino acids. V lost 1 base and J 1 base, leaving 8 bases between the germline ends. Germline assignment: CDR1 SEHNR and CDR2 FQNEAQ (reference sequence). The CDR3 is CASSLGDRAKNIQYF. CDR3 in DNA: TGTGCCAGCAGCTTAGGTGACAGGGCCAAAAACATTCAGTACTTC.

The chain has TRBV6-4 and TRBJ1-3, with TRBD1 identical over 9 bases. This CDR3 is built from 16 residues. V trimming: 7 bases; J trimming: 0 bases; junction bases outside the gene matches: 7. Germline V gene data show CDR1 as MRHNA and CDR2 as SNTAGT. CDR3 sequence reads: CASTLQGATSGNTIYF. CDR3 in DNA: TGTGCCAGCACCTTACAGGGGGCGACCTCTGGAAACACCATATATTTT.

CDR3 sequence reads: CASSLEGDFKNIQYF. Here the CDR3 DNA reads TGTGCCAGCAGCTTAGAAGGGGATTTTAAAAACATTCAGTACTTC. The chain is built from TRBV7-9 and TRBJ2-4, with TRBD1 as a possible D gene (5 bases). V gave up 1 base and J gave up 4 bases, with 11 bases separating them. Germline-derived CDR1 and CDR2 are SEHNR and FQNEAQ (reference sequence). This CDR3 spans 15 amino acids.

The gene calls are TRBV28 and TRBJ2-1, with 10 nucleotides matching TRBD1. Germline V gene lookup returns CDR1 MDHEN and CDR2 SYDVKM. V lost 6 bases, J lost 7 bases, and 9 bases stayed unmatched. The CDR3 covers 15 residues. The CDR3 nucleotides read TGTGCCAGCAGATTGGGACAGGGGAGAGAGAATGAGCAGTTCTTC. Encoded protein: CASRLGQGRENEQFF.

About this clone: Mismatch with germline at one junction end may stem from a read error. J is TRBJ1-3 and V is TRBV6-5, with D possibly TRBD1 on 5 matching bases. The CDR3 extends over 14 amino acids. Per the germline V gene, CDR1 is MNHEY and CDR2 is SVGAGI. The CDR3 DNA is TGTGCCAGTCAAGACAGTCTCTCTAGAAACACCATATATTTT. It translates to CASQDSLSRNTIYF.

The CDR3 DNA follows: TGCGCCAGCCACCGGGGGCGGGGGGGCTTTAATGAGCAGTTCTTC. Amino acids: CASHRGRGGFNEQFF. The chain is built from TRBV5-1 and TRBJ2-1; 9 nucleotides match TRBD2. V trimming: 7 bases; J trimming: 7 bases; junction bases outside the gene matches: 12. This CDR3 contains 15 residues. Germline CDR1 SGHRS, CDR2 YFSETQ.

The chain is built from TRBV28 and TRBJ2-7; possibly TRBD2 for D (5 bases). Germline CDR1 is MDHEN and CDR2 is SYDVKM. V lost 2 bases to trimming and J lost 1 base, with 6 bases between them. This CDR3 region has 13 residues. CDR3 sequence (DNA): TGTGCCAGCAGTTTAGAGGGATCCTACGAGCAGTACTTC. This sequence encodes CASSLEGSYEQYF.

The gene calls are TRBV6-5 and TRBJ1-2; 9 bases line up with TRBD1. CDR1 is MNHEY, CDR2 SVGAGI, per germline. With V trimmed by 2 bases and J by 8 bases, 12 bases remained unmatched. The CDR3 extends over 16 amino acids. The CDR3 spells CASSYQQNRGHGGYTF. CDR3 sequence (DNA): TGTGCCAGCAGTTACCAACAAAACAGGGGGCACGGCGGCTACACCTTC.

V and J are TRBV5-1 and TRBJ2-1, with 7 nucleotides matching TRBD1. The CDR3 has 15 residues. Looked up from germline, CDR1 is SGHRS and CDR2 is YFSETQ. The V gene end was trimmed by 0 bases and the J gene end by 3 bases; junction bases not matched to a gene: 3. The CDR3 spells CASSLGQGYYNEQFF. The CDR3 DNA is TGCGCCAGCAGCTTGGGACAGGGATACTACAATGAGCAGTTCTTC.